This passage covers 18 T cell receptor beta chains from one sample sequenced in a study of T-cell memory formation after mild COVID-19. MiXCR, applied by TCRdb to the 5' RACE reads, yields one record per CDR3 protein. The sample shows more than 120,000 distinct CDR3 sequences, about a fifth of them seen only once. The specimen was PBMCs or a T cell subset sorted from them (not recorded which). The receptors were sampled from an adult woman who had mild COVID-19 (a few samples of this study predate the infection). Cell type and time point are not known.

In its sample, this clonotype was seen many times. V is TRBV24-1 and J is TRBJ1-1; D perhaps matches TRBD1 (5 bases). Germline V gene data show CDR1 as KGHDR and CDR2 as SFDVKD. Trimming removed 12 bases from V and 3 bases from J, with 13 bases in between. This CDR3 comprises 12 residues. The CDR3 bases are TGTGCCTCTAAATCGGGGGACACTGAAGCTTTCTTT. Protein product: CASKSGDTEAFF.

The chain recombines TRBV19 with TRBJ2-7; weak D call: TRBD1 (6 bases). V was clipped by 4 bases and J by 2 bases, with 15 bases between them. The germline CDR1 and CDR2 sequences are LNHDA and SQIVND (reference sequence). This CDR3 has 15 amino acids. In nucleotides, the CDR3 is TGTGCCAGTAGTAGGCAGGGGAGAGGCACCTACGAGCAGTACTTC. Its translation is CASSRQGRGTYEQYF.

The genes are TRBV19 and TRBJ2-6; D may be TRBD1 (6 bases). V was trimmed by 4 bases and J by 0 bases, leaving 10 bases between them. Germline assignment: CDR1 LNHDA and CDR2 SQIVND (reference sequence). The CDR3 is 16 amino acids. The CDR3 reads CASSTRDNSGANVLTF. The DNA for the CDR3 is TGTGCCAGTAGTACCCGGGACAACTCTGGGGCCAACGTCCTGACTTTC. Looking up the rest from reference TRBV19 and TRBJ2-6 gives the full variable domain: DGGITQSPKYLFRKEGQNVTLSCEQNLNHDAMYWYRQDPGQGLRLIYYSQIVNDFQKGDIAEGYSVSREKKESFPLTVTSAQKNPTAFYLCASSTRDNSGANVLTFGAGSRLTVL.

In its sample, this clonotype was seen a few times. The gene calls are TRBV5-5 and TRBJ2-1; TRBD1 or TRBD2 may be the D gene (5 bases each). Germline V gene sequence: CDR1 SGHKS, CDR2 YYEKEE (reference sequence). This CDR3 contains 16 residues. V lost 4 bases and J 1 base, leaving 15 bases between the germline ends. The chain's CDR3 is CASSTLGTFSYNEQFF. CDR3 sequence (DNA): TGTGCCAGCAGCACTCTCGGGACGTTTTCCTACAATGAGCAGTTCTTC. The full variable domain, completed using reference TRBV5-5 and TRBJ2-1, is DAGVTQSPTHLIKTRGQQVTLRCSPISGHKSVSWYQQVLGQGPQFIFQYYEKEERGRGNFPDRFSARQFPNYSSELNVNALLLGDSALYLCASSTLGTFSYNEQFFGPGTRLTVL.

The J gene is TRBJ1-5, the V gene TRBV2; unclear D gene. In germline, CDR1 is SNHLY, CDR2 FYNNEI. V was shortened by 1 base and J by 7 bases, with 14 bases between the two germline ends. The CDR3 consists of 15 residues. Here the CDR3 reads CASSEGLTVAQPQHF. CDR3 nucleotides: TGTGCCAGCAGTGAAGGACTGACCGTCGCCCAGCCCCAGCATTTT.

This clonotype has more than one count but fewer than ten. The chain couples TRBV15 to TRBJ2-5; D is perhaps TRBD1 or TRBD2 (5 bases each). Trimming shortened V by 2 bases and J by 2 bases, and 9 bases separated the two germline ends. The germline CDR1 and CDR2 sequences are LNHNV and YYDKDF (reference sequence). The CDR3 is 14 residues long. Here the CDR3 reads CATSRRDGQETQYF. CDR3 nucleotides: TGTGCCACCAGCAGAAGGGACGGACAAGAGACCCAGTACTTC.

CDR3 in amino acids: CASSQGAQGGYNEQFF. CDR3 in DNA: TGTGCCAGCAGCCAAGGTGCGCAGGGGGGTTACAATGAGCAGTTCTTC. V gene TRBV3-1 combines with J gene TRBJ2-1, with D tentatively TRBD1 (7 bases). CDR1 is LGHDT and CDR2 is YNNKEL in the germline V gene (reference sequence). The length of the CDR3 is 16 residues. V lost 1 base and J 4 bases, leaving 14 bases between the germline ends.

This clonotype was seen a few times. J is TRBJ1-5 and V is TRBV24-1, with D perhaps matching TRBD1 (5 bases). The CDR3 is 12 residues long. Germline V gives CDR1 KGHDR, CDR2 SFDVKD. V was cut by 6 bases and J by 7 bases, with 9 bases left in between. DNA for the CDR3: TGTGCCACCAGTCAAGGGGTACAGCCCCAGCATTTT. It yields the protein CATSQGVQPQHF.

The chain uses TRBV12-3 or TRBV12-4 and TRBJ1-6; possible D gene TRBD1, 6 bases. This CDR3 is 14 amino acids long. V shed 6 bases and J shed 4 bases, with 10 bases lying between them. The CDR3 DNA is TGTGCCAGCAGCGGCGGACAGTATAATTCACCCCTCCACTTT. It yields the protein CASSGGQYNSPLHF.

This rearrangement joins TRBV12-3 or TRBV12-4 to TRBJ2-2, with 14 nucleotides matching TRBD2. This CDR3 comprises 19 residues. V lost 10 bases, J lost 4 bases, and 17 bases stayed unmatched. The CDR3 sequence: CATLPGTSGSLGRTGELFF. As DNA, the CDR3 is TGTGCCACCCTGCCCGGGACTAGCGGGAGCCTTGGGCGCACCGGGGAGCTGTTTTTT.

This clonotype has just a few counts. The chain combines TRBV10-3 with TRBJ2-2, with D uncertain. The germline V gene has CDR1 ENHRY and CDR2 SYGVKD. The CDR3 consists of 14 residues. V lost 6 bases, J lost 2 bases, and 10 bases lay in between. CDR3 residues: CAISPVGNTGELFF. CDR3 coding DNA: TGTGCCATCAGCCCCGTGGGTAACACCGGGGAGCTGTTTTTT.

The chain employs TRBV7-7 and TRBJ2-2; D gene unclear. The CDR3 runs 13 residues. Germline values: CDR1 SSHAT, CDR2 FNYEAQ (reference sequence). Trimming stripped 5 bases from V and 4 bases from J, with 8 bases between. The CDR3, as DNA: TGTGCCAGCAGCCCAGACCTCACCGGGGAGCTGTTTTTT. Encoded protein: CASSPDLTGELFF.

The CDR3 DNA follows: TGCGCCAGCAGCGTTCGGGAGGGCCTATCGAATGAGCAGTTCTTC. Amino acid sequence: CASSVREGLSNEQFF. V usage is TRBV5-1 and J usage is TRBJ2-1, with 8 bases matching TRBD2. The CDR3 length is 15 residues. Unmatched junction bases numbered 10, after V lost 4 bases and J lost 7 bases. CDR1 SGHRS and CDR2 YFSETQ come from the germline V gene.

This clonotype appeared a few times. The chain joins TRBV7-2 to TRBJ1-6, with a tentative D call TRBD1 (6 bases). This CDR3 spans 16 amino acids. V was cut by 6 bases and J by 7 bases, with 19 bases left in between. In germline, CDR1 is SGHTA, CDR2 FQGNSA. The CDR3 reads CASRRGTGRLNSPLHF. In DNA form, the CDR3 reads TGTGCCAGCAGGAGGGGAACAGGGCGGTTGAATTCACCCCTCCACTTT. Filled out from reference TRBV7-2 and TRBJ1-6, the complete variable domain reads GAGVSQSPSNKVTEKGKDVELRCDPISGHTALYWYRQSLGQGLEFLIYFQGNSAPDKSGLPSDRFSAERTGGSVSTLTIQRTQQEDSAVYLCASRRGTGRLNSPLHFGNGTRLTVT.

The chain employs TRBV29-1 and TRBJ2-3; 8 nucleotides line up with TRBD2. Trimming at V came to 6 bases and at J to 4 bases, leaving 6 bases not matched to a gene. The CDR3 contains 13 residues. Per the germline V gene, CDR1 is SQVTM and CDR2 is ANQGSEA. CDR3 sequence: CSVRGGNPDTQYF. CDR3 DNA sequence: TGCAGCGTCCGGGGGGGCAACCCAGATACGCAGTATTTT.

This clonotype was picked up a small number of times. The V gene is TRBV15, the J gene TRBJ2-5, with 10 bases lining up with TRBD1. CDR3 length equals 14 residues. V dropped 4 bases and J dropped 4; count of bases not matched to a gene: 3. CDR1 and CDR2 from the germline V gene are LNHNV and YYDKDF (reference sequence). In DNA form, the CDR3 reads TGTGCCACCAGCACCAGGACAGGGGGAGAGACCCAGTACTTC. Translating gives CATSTRTGGETQYF.

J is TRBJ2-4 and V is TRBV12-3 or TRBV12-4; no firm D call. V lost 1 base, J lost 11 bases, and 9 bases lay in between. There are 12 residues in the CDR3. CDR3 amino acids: CASSLVTYVQYF. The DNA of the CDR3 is TGTGCCAGCAGTTTAGTCACCTACGTTCAGTACTTC.

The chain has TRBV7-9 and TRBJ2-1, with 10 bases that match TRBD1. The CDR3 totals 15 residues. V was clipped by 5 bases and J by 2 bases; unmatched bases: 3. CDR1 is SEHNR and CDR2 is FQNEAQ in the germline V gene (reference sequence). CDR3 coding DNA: TGTGCCAGCAGCGCAGGGACAGGGGCCTACAATGAGCAGTTCTTC. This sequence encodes CASSAGTGAYNEQFF.